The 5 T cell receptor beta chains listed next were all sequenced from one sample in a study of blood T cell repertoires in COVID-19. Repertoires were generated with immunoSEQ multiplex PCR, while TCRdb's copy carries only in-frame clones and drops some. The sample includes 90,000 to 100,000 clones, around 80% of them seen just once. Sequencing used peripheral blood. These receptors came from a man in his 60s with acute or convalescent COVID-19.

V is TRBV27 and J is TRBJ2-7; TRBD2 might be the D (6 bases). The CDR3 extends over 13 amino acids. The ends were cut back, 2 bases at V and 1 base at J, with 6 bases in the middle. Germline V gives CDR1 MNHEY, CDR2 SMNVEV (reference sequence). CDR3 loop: CASSLAGSYEQYF. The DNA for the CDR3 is TGTGCCAGCAGTTTAGCGGGGTCCTACGAGCAGTACTTC.

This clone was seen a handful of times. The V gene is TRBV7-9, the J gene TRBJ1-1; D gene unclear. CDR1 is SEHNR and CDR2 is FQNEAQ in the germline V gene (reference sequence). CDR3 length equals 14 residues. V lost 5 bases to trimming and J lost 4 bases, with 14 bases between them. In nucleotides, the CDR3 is TGTGCCAGCAGCACAACGGGGTTTAGCACTGAAGCTTTCTTT. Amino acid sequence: CASSTTGFSTEAFF.

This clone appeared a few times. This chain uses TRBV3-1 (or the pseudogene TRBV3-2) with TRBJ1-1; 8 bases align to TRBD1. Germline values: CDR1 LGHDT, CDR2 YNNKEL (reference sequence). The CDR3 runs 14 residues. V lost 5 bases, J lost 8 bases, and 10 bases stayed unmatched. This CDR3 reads CASSAMGAGGEAFF. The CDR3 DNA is TGTGCCAGCAGCGCTATGGGGGCAGGGGGCGAAGCTTTCTTT.

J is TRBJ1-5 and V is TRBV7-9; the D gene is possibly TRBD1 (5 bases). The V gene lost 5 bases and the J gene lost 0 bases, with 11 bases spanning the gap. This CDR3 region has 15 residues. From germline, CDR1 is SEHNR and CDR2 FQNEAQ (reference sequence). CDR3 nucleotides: TGTGCCAGCAGCCGCGGGACGGATAGCAATCAGCCCCAGCATTTT. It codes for CASSRGTDSNQPQHF.

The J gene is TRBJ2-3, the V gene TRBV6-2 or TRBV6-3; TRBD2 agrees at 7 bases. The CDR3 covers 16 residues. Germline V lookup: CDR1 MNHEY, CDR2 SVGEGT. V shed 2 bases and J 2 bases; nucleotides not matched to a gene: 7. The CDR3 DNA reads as TGTGCCAGCAGTTACCTAAAGCTAGCGGCCACAGATACGCAGTATTTT. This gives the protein CASSYLKLAATDTQYF.